A selection of T cell receptor beta chains follows, all from one sample in a study of blood T cell repertoires in COVID-19. The data were produced by immunoSEQ multiplex PCR, yet TCRdb's version contains in-frame clones alone and is incomplete. The sample lists about 220,000 clones, over 75% occurring once. Sequenced input: peripheral blood. These receptors originate from a woman in her 70s with COVID-19, enrolled during active disease. The CDR3 runs from the conserved cysteine through the conserved F or W. A D gene is named only where the DNA matches it firmly. Clone size appears in some rows only: once, few, many, or a class for an expanded clone.

V: TRBV10-3; size: -; D: TRBD1; J: TRBJ2-7; CDR3: CAIGNRGLSGSYEQYF; DNA: TGTGCCATCGGGAACAGGGGGCTGTCGGGCTCCTACGAGCAGTACTTC
V: TRBV27; size: -; D: TRBD1; J: TRBJ2-2; CDR3: CASSPWTGVGTNTGELFF; DNA: TGTGCCAGCAGTCCCTGGACAGGAGTGGGCACCAACACCGGGGAGCTGTTTTTT
V: TRBV7-2; size: -; D: -; J: TRBJ2-7; CDR3: CASSLGVAADEQYF; DNA: TGTGCCAGCAGCTTGGGGGTAGCGGCAGACGAGCAGTACTTC
V: TRBV11-3; size: -; D: -; J: TRBJ1-5; CDR3: CASSPGGGGNQPQHF; DNA: TGTGCCAGCAGCCCTGGGGGAGGGGGCAATCAGCCCCAGCATTTT
V: TRBV5-6; size: -; D: -; J: TRBJ1-1; CDR3: CASILWRTYYTEAFF; DNA: TGTGCCAGCATCCTCTGGAGGACCTATTACACTGAAGCTTTCTTT
V: TRBV18; size: few; D: -; J: TRBJ1-2; CDR3: CASSPPGNLDSNYGYTF; DNA: TGTGCCAGCTCACCACCGGGTAATTTAGACAGTAACTATGGCTACACCTTC
V: TRBV18; size: -; D: TRBD2; J: TRBJ2-1; CDR3: CASSPKLAGGFGEQFF; DNA: TGTGCCAGCTCACCTAAACTAGCGGGAGGTTTTGGTGAGCAGTTCTTC
V: TRBV20-1; size: -; D: -; J: TRBJ1-2; CDR3: CSASSGNYGYTF; DNA: TGCAGTGCTAGTTCCGGGAACTATGGCTACACCTTC
V: TRBV4-3; size: -; D: -; J: TRBJ1-4; CDR3: CASSLLSGRGEKLFF; DNA: TGCGCCAGCAGTCTCCTGTCGGGGAGGGGTGAAAAACTGTTTTTT
V: TRBV7-9; size: -; D: -; J: TRBJ2-4; CDR3: CASSLATGPLAKNIQYF; DNA: TGTGCCAGCAGCTTAGCTACAGGGCCGCTAGCCAAAAACATTCAGTACTTC
V: TRBV19; size: -; D: TRBD1; J: TRBJ1-3; CDR3: CASSNNRGFGNTIYF; DNA: TGTGCCAGTAGTAACAACAGGGGGTTTGGAAACACCATATATTTT
V: TRBV13; size: -; D: -; J: TRBJ1-5; CDR3: CASTTYGNQPQHF; DNA: TGTGCCAGCACCACTTATGGCAATCAGCCCCAGCATTTT
V: TRBV7-2; size: -; D: -; J: TRBJ2-2; CDR3: CASSPTANTGELFF; DNA: TGTGCCAGCAGTCCTACTGCGAACACCGGGGAGCTGTTTTTT
V: TRBV7-2; size: -; D: TRBD2; J: TRBJ2-1; CDR3: CASSLVGGGTYNEQFF; DNA: TGTGCCAGCAGCTTAGTTGGGGGGGGGACCTACAATGAGCAGTTCTTC
V: TRBV2; size: -; D: TRBD1; J: TRBJ1-4; CDR3: CASSLTGGNEKLFF; DNA: TGTGCCAGCAGCTTGACAGGGGGGAATGAAAAACTGTTTTTT
V: TRBV7-3; size: -; D: TRBD1; J: TRBJ2-6; CDR3: CASSLRDRDYSGANVLTF; DNA: TGTGCCAGCAGCTTACGGGACAGGGATTACTCTGGGGCCAACGTCCTGACTTTC
V: TRBV5-1; size: few; D: TRBD1; J: TRBJ1-3; CDR3: CASSTGDRPSGNTIYF; DNA: TGCGCCAGCAGCACGGGGGACAGACCCTCTGGAAACACCATATATTTT
V: TRBV7-2; size: once; D: TRBD1; J: TRBJ1-2; CDR3: CASSFTGAEGYTF; DNA: TGTGCCAGCAGCTTCACAGGGGCGGAAGGCTACACCTTC
V: TRBV28; size: -; D: TRBD2; J: TRBJ2-5; CDR3: CASTDLGRDRETQYF; DNA: TGTGCCAGCACCGACCTTGGGAGGGATCGGGAGACCCAGTACTTC
V: TRBV4-1; size: few; D: -; J: TRBJ2-7; CDR3: CASSSGLLSSYEQYF; DNA: TGCGCCAGCAGCTCTGGACTTTTGAGCTCCTACGAGCAGTACTTC
V: TRBV19; size: few; D: -; J: TRBJ1-2; CDR3: CASSIVYGAGGSPESYTF; DNA: TGTGCCAGTAGTATCGTGTATGGTGCAGGAGGCAGCCCGGAGAGCTACACCTTC
V: TRBV3-1/TRBV3-2; size: -; D: -; J: TRBJ1-2; CDR3: CASSPGLNYGYTF; DNA: TGTGCCAGCAGCCCCGGTCTAAACTATGGCTACACCTTC
V: TRBV7-9; size: -; D: TRBD1; J: TRBJ1-4; CDR3: CASSSSRTGKTTTNEKLFF; DNA: TGTGCCAGCAGCTCGTCGAGGACAGGGAAAACTACAACTAATGAAAAACTGTTTTTT
V: TRBV6-2/TRBV6-3; size: -; D: -; J: TRBJ2-1; CDR3: CASSTTRGGKNEQFF; DNA: TGTGCCAGCAGCACCACAAGGGGTGGCAAGAATGAGCAGTTCTTC
V: TRBV4-2; size: -; D: TRBD2; J: TRBJ2-7; CDR3: CASSQFLAGGPDEQYF; DNA: TGTGCCAGCAGCCAATTTTTAGCGGGGGGGCCGGATGAGCAGTACTTC
V: TRBV4-1; size: -; D: -; J: TRBJ1-2; CDR3: CASSQGQANYGYTF; DNA: TGCGCCAGCAGCCAGGGACAAGCTAACTATGGCTACACCTTC
V: TRBV4-1; size: -; D: -; J: TRBJ2-2; CDR3: CASSQEGRLPGELFF; DNA: TGCGCCAGCAGCCAAGAGGGCAGGCTGCCGGGGGAGCTGTTTTTT
V: TRBV4-2; size: -; D: TRBD1; J: TRBJ1-1; CDR3: CASSQAGTGGAYTEAFF; DNA: TGTGCCAGCAGCCAAGCCGGCACAGGGGGCGCGTACACTGAAGCTTTCTTT
V: TRBV20-1; size: -; D: -; J: TRBJ2-7; CDR3: CSASGGFGTYEQYF; DNA: TGCAGTGCTAGTGGGGGTTTCGGGACCTACGAGCAGTACTTC
V: TRBV4-3; size: -; D: TRBD1; J: TRBJ2-4; CDR3: CASSPWGQGAAKNIQYF; DNA: TGCGCCAGCAGTCCGTGGGGACAGGGGGCGGCCAAAAACATTCAGTACTTC
V: TRBV27; size: -; D: TRBD1; J: TRBJ1-1; CDR3: CASRRGFSEAFF; DNA: TGTGCCAGCCGCAGGGGGTTTAGTGAAGCTTTCTTT
V: TRBV21-1; size: -; D: -; J: TRBJ1-1; CDR3: CASSLTGFLAEAFF; DNA: TGTGCCAGCAGCCTGACAGGGTTTCTGGCTGAAGCTTTCTTT
V: TRBV24-1; size: -; D: -; J: TRBJ2-7; CDR3: CATSESHSYEQYF; DNA: TGTGCCACCAGTGAGTCACACAGCTACGAGCAGTACTTC
V: TRBV7-9; size: many; D: -; J: TRBJ1-2; CDR3: CASSRRQSNYGYTF; DNA: TGTGCCAGCAGCCGACGACAGAGTAACTATGGCTACACCTTC
V: TRBV29-1; size: -; D: -; J: TRBJ1-1; CDR3: CSVVRARDTEAFF; DNA: TGCAGCGTTGTCAGGGCACGGGACACTGAAGCTTTCTTT
V: TRBV27; size: -; D: TRBD2; J: TRBJ2-5; CDR3: CASRTSGPGTQYF; DNA: TGTGCCAGCAGGACTAGCGGTCCGGGGACCCAGTACTTC
V: TRBV6-1; size: -; D: -; J: TRBJ1-5; CDR3: CASSDPPGGHLSNQPQHF; DNA: TGTGCCAGCAGTGATCCTCCTGGGGGACACTTAAGCAATCAGCCCCAGCATTTT
V: TRBV7-2; size: once; D: TRBD1; J: TRBJ2-7; CDR3: CASRGPGTVSYEQYF; DNA: TGTGCCAGCAGAGGGCCCGGGACAGTGTCCTACGAGCAGTACTTC
V: TRBV2; size: -; D: TRBD2; J: TRBJ2-7; CDR3: CASSAGLAGIYEQYF; DNA: TGTGCCAGCAGTGCTGGACTAGCGGGGATATACGAGCAGTACTTC
V: TRBV6-2/TRBV6-3; size: -; D: -; J: TRBJ1-5; CDR3: CASSYRGNQPQHF; DNA: TGTGCCAGCAGTTACAGAGGGAATCAGCCCCAGCATTTT
V: TRBV6-5; size: -; D: -; J: TRBJ1-2; CDR3: CASSYAGNYGYTF; DNA: TGTGCCAGCAGTTACGCGGGGAACTATGGCTACACCTTC